This TCR beta chain was retrieved from a study of molecular identifiers for immune sequencing clone quantification (dated by TCRdb to the late 2010s). Background for the entire study: For a replicate experiment, RNA from roughly 21,000 or 96,000 naive CD8 T cells was divided into five aliquots, and four of the five aliquots were sequenced. The study was a methods study using CD8 T cells to benchmark molecular-identifier clustering-based TCR repertoire sequencing (MIDCIRS) and TCR RNA copy counting.

This clonotype was seen more than once but under ten times. Its cognate antigen has yet to be identified. Base-call qualities are not available, and no considerably larger clone is one nucleotide away. The paper as a whole reports these results and caveats: The sizes of highly expanded clones could end up underestimated when identical TCR molecules share a barcode. Clones above 20 RNA copies held over 99% of molecules in CMV-specific effector cells but under 1% in naive cells. About 2.9 recovered TCR RNA copies per cell were obtained by modeling, versus roughly 10 by digital PCR, implying a capture efficiency of about 30%. Naive libraries contained spiked-in Jurkat TCR RNA (around eleven copies' worth), which is not part of the donor repertoire. When barcode sub-clustering was left out, chimeric consensus sequences inflated TCR diversity, with chimeras reaching as high as 47%. Spiked-in Jurkat TCR RNA equivalent to a single cell was reported to be detectable even among more than 900,000 naive CD8 T cells.

Libraries came from PCR. The sequencer listed for this sample is Illumina HiSeq 4000. Bulk TCR libraries were prepared as previously described, using TCR primers listed in Table S5. Purification of total RNA was performed with the Qiagen AllPrep DNA/RNA kit. Before analysis, reads from multiple sequencing runs of one library were combined. In the paper's pipeline: Only reads with exact TCR constant sequence were kept, trimmed to 150 nt, and grouped by their 12-nt molecular barcodes. Within each barcode group, reads were sub-clustered at a 15% Levenshtein threshold, and quality-weighted consensus sequences were built per RNA molecule. Non-functional sequences were discarded, and so were lower-count sequences lying one edit away from another sequence. Barcode sub-clusters with fewer than 20% of the maximum read count were removed, based on fitting two negative binomial distributions. Through fastp at Q25 and MiXCR, TCRdb rebuilt clones from the public reads, retaining in-frame beta chains. Each CDR3 protein appears once, grouped with its most common genes and DNA. TCRdb's processing, not the study's, gives the V and J calls here. The sample table holds 400,000 to 600,000 distinct CDR3 sequences, of which about 21% were seen once. The ten largest clones add up to 0.65% to 0.95% of the sample.

Naive CD8 T cell libraries were made from about 21,000 to 970,000 sorted cells using 10%, 30% or 50% of purified RNA. On a BD FACSAria II, naive CD8 T cells were FACS-sorted as CD8+CD4-CCR7+CD45RA+ and collected into RLT Plus buffer. To test detection sensitivity, Jurkat RNA equivalent to ten TCR copies was spiked into samples of about 18,000-1,000,000 naive CD8 T cells. CD8 T cells were enriched with RosetteSep CD8+ T Cell Enrichment Cocktail and Ficoll-Paque, followed by ACK red cell lysis. Taken from cysteine to phenylalanine, the CDR3 has 16 residues. Only the CDR3 DNA stays, 48 bases, in frame from base 1. From the germline V gene, CDR1 is MNHEY and CDR2 is SVGAGI. Unmatched junction bases come to 2, with V trimmed by 2 bases and J by 1 base.

This chain is built from TRBV6-5 and TRBJ2-3, and 11 junctional nucleotides match TRBD2. The TCR sequence derives from a human donor in good health. Some libraries in this study had Jurkat cell RNA spiked in. Material for sequencing was naive CD8+ T cells from blood, with Jurkat cell RNA spiked in. The cell subset or site tag for this specimen amounts to: FACS-sorted CD8+CD4-CCR7+CD45RA+ naive T cells. The DNA is TGTGCCAGCAGTTACATGGGACTAGCGGGCACAGATACGCAGTATTTT. It translates to CASSYMGLAGTDTQYF.